These T cell receptor beta chains were read from a single sample in a study of neurological immune-mediated disorders. In TCRdb, the 5' RACE reads were re-called with MiXCR into one record per CDR3 protein. Of tens of thousands of distinct CDR3 sequences listed, about 13% are singletons. Material: PBMCs. The receptors stem from a male donor with HTLV-1-associated myelopathy (HAM/TSP). The conserved cysteine and the conserved F or W are not part of the CDR3 here.

CDR3 length: 10; V gene: TRBV12-3/TRBV12-4; CDR3 protein: ASSGPPDEQF
CDR3 length: 11; V gene: TRBV5-6; CDR3 protein: ASSSTGSVSGY
CDR3 length: 13; V gene: TRBV27; CDR3 protein: ASSPIIPSTDTQY
CDR3 length: 12; V gene: TRBV5-1; CDR3 protein: ASSLEGANYGYT
CDR3 length: 16; V gene: TRBV4-3; CDR3 protein: ASSQETGTTPSTDTQY
CDR3 length: 13; V gene: TRBV5-1; CDR3 protein: ASRFIGTIYNEQF
CDR3 length: 12; V gene: TRBV12-3/TRBV12-4; CDR3 protein: ASSRSDREYGYT
CDR3 length: 13; V gene: TRBV18; CDR3 protein: ASSPPRARTDTQY
CDR3 length: 15; V gene: TRBV20-1; CDR3 protein: SARDRAGGWGNSPLH
CDR3 length: 12; V gene: TRBV20-1; CDR3 protein: SARETGGGQPQH
CDR3 length: 14; V gene: TRBV20-1; CDR3 protein: SARGGTANSNQPQH
CDR3 length: 13; V gene: TRBV3-1; CDR3 protein: ASSQDPPSGVMWY
CDR3 length: 15; V gene: TRBV12-3/TRBV12-4; CDR3 protein: ASSLELAGAQQETQY
CDR3 length: 12; V gene: TRBV4-3; CDR3 protein: ASSQQGNTGELF
CDR3 length: 10; V gene: TRBV29-1; CDR3 protein: SFTSSSYEQY
CDR3 length: 13; V gene: TRBV5-1; CDR3 protein: ASSPQGSMTYEQY
CDR3 length: 12; V gene: TRBV14; CDR3 protein: ASSQVDNYEKLF
CDR3 length: 13; V gene: TRBV6-5; CDR3 protein: ASSPQVNSNQPQH
CDR3 length: 14; V gene: TRBV20-1; CDR3 protein: SARGLAGVLLHEQF
CDR3 length: 12; V gene: TRBV6-1; CDR3 protein: ASSEIQGRYEQY
CDR3 length: 11; V gene: TRBV5-1; CDR3 protein: ASSFPDAQTQY
CDR3 length: 12; V gene: TRBV6-5; CDR3 protein: ASSYGQSRVPYT
CDR3 length: 13; V gene: TRBV4-2; CDR3 protein: ASSQQHRGGYEQY
CDR3 length: 14; V gene: TRBV20-1; CDR3 protein: SADVPGQGRGETQY
CDR3 length: 11; V gene: TRBV28; CDR3 protein: ASSFRVTGELF
CDR3 length: 12; V gene: TRBV20-1; CDR3 protein: SARHVPGQGEAF
CDR3 length: 11; V gene: TRBV20-1; CDR3 protein: SAKTGGNQPQH
CDR3 length: 12; V gene: TRBV5-1; CDR3 protein: ASSYLQGNYGYT
CDR3 length: 13; V gene: TRBV5-1; CDR3 protein: ASSETGLRAYTQY
CDR3 length: 11; V gene: TRBV2; CDR3 protein: ASSDRGLDTIY
CDR3 length: 12; V gene: TRBV6-1; CDR3 protein: TRPGTGDLYEQY
CDR3 length: 13; V gene: TRBV28; CDR3 protein: ASRETGTASYEQY
CDR3 length: 11; V gene: TRBV5-1; CDR3 protein: ASSLSHGDGQY
CDR3 length: 17; V gene: TRBV4-3; CDR3 protein: ASSQAWTSGTLYYNEQF
CDR3 length: 13; V gene: TRBV7-2; CDR3 protein: ASSSILAGGGEQY
CDR3 length: 14; V gene: TRBV20-1; CDR3 protein: SARDPRPAQNQPQH
CDR3 length: 13; V gene: TRBV5-5; CDR3 protein: ASSLLLAELYEQY
CDR3 length: 10; V gene: TRBV20-1; CDR3 protein: SATGRGSEAF
CDR3 length: 13; V gene: TRBV7-9; CDR3 protein: ASSLVDTNTGELF
CDR3 length: 15; V gene: TRBV7-9; CDR3 protein: AIQPGQRASGANVLT
CDR3 length: 17; V gene: TRBV7-2; CDR3 protein: ASSFLTPGTSGGENEQF
CDR3 length: 15; V gene: TRBV15; CDR3 protein: ATSRDFGRQGHNEQF
CDR3 length: 11; V gene: TRBV10-1; CDR3 protein: ANRDSAGDTQY
CDR3 length: 13; V gene: TRBV12-3/TRBV12-4; CDR3 protein: ASSLDPMNTGELF
CDR3 length: 13; V gene: TRBV27; CDR3 protein: ASSSPGTGIYEQY
CDR3 length: 13; V gene: TRBV29-1; CDR3 protein: SVEALAGGRETQY
CDR3 length: 13; V gene: TRBV7-8; CDR3 protein: ASSHQGKVNTEAF
CDR3 length: 12; V gene: TRBV20-1; CDR3 protein: SASKDSSGNTIY